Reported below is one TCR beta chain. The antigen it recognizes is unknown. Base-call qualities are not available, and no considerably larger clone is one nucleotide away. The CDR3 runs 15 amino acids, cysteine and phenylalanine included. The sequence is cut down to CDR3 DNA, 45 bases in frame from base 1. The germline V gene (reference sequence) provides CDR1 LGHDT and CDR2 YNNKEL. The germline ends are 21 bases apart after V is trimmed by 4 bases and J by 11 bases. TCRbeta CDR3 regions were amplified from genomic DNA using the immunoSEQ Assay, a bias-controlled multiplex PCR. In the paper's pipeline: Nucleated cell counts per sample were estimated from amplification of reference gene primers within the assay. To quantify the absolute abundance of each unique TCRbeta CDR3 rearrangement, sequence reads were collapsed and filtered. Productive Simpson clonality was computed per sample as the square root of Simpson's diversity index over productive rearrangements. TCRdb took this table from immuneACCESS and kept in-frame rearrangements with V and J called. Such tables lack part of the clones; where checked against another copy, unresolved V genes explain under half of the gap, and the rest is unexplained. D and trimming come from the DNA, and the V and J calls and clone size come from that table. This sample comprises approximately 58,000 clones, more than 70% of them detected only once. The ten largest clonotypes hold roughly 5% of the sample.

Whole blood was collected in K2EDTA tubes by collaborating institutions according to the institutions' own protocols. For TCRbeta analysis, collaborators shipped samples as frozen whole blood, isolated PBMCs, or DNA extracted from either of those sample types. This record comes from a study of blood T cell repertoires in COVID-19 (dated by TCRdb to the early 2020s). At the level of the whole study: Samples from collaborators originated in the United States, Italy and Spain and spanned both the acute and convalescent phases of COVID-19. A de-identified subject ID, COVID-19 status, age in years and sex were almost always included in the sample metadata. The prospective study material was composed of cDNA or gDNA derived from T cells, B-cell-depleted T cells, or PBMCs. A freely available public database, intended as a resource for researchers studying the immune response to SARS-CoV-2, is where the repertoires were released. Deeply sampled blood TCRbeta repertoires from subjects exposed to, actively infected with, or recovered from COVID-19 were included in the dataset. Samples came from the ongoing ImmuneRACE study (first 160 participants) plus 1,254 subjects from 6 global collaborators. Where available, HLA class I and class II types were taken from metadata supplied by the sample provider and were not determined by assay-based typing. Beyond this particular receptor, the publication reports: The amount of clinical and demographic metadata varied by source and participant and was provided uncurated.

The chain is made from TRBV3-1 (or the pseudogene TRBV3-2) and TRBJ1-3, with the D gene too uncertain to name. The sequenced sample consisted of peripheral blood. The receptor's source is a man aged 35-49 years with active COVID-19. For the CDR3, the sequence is CASSLGRRGNSAIYF. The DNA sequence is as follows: TGTGCCAGCAGCCTCGGGCGCCGAGGGAATTCCGCCATATATTTT.